The 3 T cell receptor beta chains reported below all come from one sample, sequenced in a study of CD8 T cells in Susac syndrome. With random hexamers, reverse transcription was performed on about 0.45 to 1 ug of RNA. One entry per CDR3 protein results from TCRdb running MiXCR on the immunoSEQ multiplex PCR reads. The data show hundreds of thousands of distinct CDR3 sequences, with about 93% seen just once and about 0.12% held by the top ten. The sample was CD8+ T cells from PBMCs. All receptors come from a human donor with multiple sclerosis.

V usage is TRBV20-1 and J usage is TRBJ2-1, with D perhaps matching TRBD2 (6 bases). Germline CDR1 is DFQATT and CDR2 is SNEGSKA (reference sequence). This CDR3 is 15 amino acids long. The V end was cut by 6 bases, the J end by 7 bases, with 22 bases between. CDR3 protein: CSATNAGPLTNEQFF. CDR3 coding DNA: TGCAGTGCGACAAACGCGGGACCCCTCACGAATGAGCAGTTCTTC.

The chain recombines TRBV6-5 with TRBJ2-5, with a weak D call TRBD2 (6 bases). Germline values: CDR1 MNHEY, CDR2 SVGAGI. This CDR3 is built from 16 residues. Trimming took 0 bases from V and 2 from J, leaving 13 bases between them. CDR3 protein: CASSYSRIAVQETQYF. The DNA of the CDR3 is TGTGCCAGCAGTTACTCGAGAATAGCGGTGCAAGAGACCCAGTACTTC.

The gene calls are TRBV27 and TRBJ1-4; D may be TRBD1 (5 bases). This CDR3 spans 16 amino acids. CDR1 and CDR2 from the germline V gene are MNHEY and SMNVEV (reference sequence). Between the trimmed V and J ends, which lost 1 base and 8 bases, there was a span of 17 bases. The CDR3 DNA is TGTGCCAGCAGTTTATTCGCGGGGCAGGGCTCCGAAAAACTGTTTTTT. Residues: CASSLFAGQGSEKLFF. Full variable domain (remainder filled in from reference TRBV27 and TRBJ1-4): EAQVTQNPRYLITVTGKKLTVTCSQNMNHEYMSWYRQDPGLGLRQIYYSMNVEVTDKGDVPEGYKVSRKEKRNFPLILESPSPNQTSLYFCASSLFAGQGSEKLFFGSGTQLSVL.